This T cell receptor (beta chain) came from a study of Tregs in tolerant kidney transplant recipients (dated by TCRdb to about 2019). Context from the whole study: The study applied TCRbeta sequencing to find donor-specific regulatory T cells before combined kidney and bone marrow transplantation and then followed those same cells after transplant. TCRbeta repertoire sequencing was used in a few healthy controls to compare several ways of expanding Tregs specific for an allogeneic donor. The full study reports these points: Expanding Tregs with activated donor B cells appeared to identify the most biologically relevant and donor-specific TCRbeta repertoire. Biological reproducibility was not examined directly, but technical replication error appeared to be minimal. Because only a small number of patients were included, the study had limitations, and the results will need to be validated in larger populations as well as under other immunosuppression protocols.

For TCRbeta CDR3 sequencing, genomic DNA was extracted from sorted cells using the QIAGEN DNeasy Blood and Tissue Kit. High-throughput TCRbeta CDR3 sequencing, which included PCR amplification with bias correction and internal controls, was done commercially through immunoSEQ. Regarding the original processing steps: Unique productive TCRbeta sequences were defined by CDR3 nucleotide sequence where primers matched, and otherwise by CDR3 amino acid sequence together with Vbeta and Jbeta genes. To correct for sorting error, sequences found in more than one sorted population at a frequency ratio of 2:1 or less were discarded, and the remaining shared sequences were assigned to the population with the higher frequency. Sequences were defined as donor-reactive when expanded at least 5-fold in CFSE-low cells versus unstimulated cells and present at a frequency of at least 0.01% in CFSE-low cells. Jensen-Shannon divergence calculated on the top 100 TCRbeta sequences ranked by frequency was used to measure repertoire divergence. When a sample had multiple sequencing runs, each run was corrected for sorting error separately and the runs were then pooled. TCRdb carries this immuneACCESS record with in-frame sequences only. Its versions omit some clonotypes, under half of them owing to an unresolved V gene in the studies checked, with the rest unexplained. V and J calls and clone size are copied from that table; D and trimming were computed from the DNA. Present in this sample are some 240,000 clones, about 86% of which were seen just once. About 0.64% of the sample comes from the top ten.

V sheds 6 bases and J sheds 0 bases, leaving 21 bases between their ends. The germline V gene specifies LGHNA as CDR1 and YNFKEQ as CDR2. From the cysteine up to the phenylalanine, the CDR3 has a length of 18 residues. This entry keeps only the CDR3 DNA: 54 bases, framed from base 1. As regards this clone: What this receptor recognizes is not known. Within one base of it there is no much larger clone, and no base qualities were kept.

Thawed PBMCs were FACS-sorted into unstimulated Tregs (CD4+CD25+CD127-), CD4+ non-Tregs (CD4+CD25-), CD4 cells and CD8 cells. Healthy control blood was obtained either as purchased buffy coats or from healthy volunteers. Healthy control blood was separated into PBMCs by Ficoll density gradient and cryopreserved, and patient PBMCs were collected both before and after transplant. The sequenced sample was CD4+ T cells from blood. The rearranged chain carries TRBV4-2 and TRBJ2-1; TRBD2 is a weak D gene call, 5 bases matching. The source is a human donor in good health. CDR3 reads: CASRRSQADRSSYNEQFF. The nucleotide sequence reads TGTGCCAGCAGGAGGTCCCAAGCGGACCGGAGCTCCTACAATGAGCAGTTCTTC.